These 7 T cell receptor beta chains share one sample of origin, sequenced in a study of type 1 and type 2 diabetes patients listed by TCRdb under 2016. Instrument used: Illumina MiSeq. Genomic DNA from sorted T cell subsets was used as template for TCRbeta CDR3 amplification. The TCRbeta CDR3 region was amplified by multiplex PCR using 30 forward and 13 reverse primers. The public reads were reanalyzed by TCRdb: fastp trimming at Q25, MiXCR alignment, in-frame beta chains only. A single entry per CDR3 protein holds the most common genes and DNA from its merged rows. The table for this sample lists a few hundred thousand distinct CDR3 sequences; around 50% of them were counted only once. The ten largest make up 12% to 15% of the sample. The source material was peripheral blood mononuclear cells (PBMCs). The receptor set was obtained from a man younger than 35 with type 2 diabetes.

Only one count was recorded for this clonotype. The rearrangement joins TRBV6-6 to TRBJ2-1, with D possibly being TRBD2 (6 bases). The germline CDR1 and CDR2 sequences are MNHNY and SVGAGI (reference sequence). The CDR3 runs to 13 residues. The V and J ends lost 7 bases and 3 bases respectively, with 10 bases between them. CDR3 DNA sequence: TGTGCCAGCACCGGACTAAACTACAATGAGCAGTTCTTC. It translates to CASTGLNYNEQFF.

The V gene is TRBV20-1, the J gene TRBJ2-7, with 7 positions matching TRBD1. CDR3 length: 15 residues. Losses at the gene ends were 0 bases for V and 2 bases for J; bases not matched to a gene: 7. The germline V gene encodes CDR1 DFQATT and CDR2 SNEGSKA (reference sequence). CDR3 DNA sequence: TGCAGTGCTAGAGATCAGAGACAGGGTCCCTACGAGCAGTACTTC. Translating gives CSARDQRQGPYEQYF.

The genes are TRBV11-2 and TRBJ2-2; D is unclear. Germline CDR1 and CDR2: SGHAT and FQNNGV. V lost 5 bases, J lost 0 bases, and 7 bases lay in between. The CDR3 covers 14 residues. DNA of the CDR3: TGTGCCAGCAGCCACGCAGCGAACACCGGGGAGCTGTTTTTT. Translated, it gives CASSHAANTGELFF.

The gene calls are TRBV2 and TRBJ1-2, with a weak D call TRBD1 (5 bases). The germline V and J ends were trimmed by 6 bases and 4 bases, with 15 bases remaining between them. The CDR3 covers 14 residues. CDR1 and CDR2 (germline): SNHLY, FYNNEI. In DNA form, the CDR3 reads TGTGCCAGCAGGGACACCTTTGGGATCTATGGCTACACCTTC. Translation gives CASRDTFGIYGYTF.

The gene calls are TRBV15 and TRBJ2-1; possibly TRBD1 or TRBD2 for D (6 bases each). Germline CDR1 and CDR2: LNHNV and YYDKDF (reference sequence). V was pared by 3 bases and J by 4 bases, with 13 bases between. The CDR3 totals 15 residues. CDR3 bases: TGTGCCACCAGCAGTCTGCGGGACACTTACAATGAGCAGTTCTTC. This gives the protein CATSSLRDTYNEQFF.

The table lists this clonotype with a few counts. An end of the junction does not agree with germline; a read error may underlie this. The chain recombines TRBV19 with TRBJ2-1; D ambiguous. Germline V gene lookup returns CDR1 LNHDA and CDR2 SQIVND (reference sequence). This CDR3 contains 8 residues. CDR3 DNA sequence: TGTGCCAGTAGGTTTGGGATCTTC. This translates into CASRFGIF.

With respect to this clonotype: Because the CDR3 is missing its conserved closing phenylalanine or tryptophan, this is likely a read error. This chain connects TRBV14 to TRBJ2-7; D may be TRBD2 (6 bases). Germline V CDR1 and CDR2: SGHDN, FVKESK. V dropped 8 bases and J dropped 3 bases, with 17 bases sitting between them. There are 14 residues in the CDR3. The CDR3 coding sequence is TGTGCCAGCCGAACCAGCGGAGCGGGCTACGAGCAGTACTCC. Amino acid sequence: CASRTSGAGYEQYS.